Below are 29 T cell receptor beta chains sequenced from a single sample in a study of blood T cell repertoires in COVID-19. TCRdb's copy holds only in-frame clones and misses some; the assay was immunoSEQ multiplex PCR. The sample comprises about 190,000 clones, less than 85% of which are singletons, and roughly 12% rests with the top ten. The specimen was peripheral blood. The source is a man aged 50 or older who had recovered from COVID-19.

The V and J genes are TRBV20-1 and TRBJ1-1, with D possibly matching TRBD1 (5 bases). Between the trimmed V and J ends, which lost 1 base and 9 bases, there was a span of 9 bases. CDR1 DFQATT and CDR2 SNEGSKA come from the germline V gene (reference sequence). This CDR3 is 11 amino acids long. CDR3 sequence reads: CSARVGQKAFF. The CDR3 DNA is TGCAGTGCTAGAGTGGGGCAGAAAGCTTTCTTT.

Only one count was recorded for this clone. The genes are TRBV6-2 or TRBV6-3 and TRBJ2-7, with D possibly being TRBD2 (6 bases). Between the trimmed V and J ends, which lost 4 bases and 2 bases, there was a span of 15 bases. Germline V gene data show CDR1 as MNHEY and CDR2 as SVGEGT. This CDR3 spans 15 amino acids. CDR3 sequence: CASSSREVLAYEQYF. CDR3 nucleotide sequence: TGTGCCAGCAGTTCGAGGGAGGTTCTTGCCTACGAGCAGTACTTC.

The chain joins TRBV2 to TRBJ1-2, with 9 bases fitting TRBD1. The CDR3 consists of 14 residues. CDR1 and CDR2 from the germline V gene are SNHLY and FYNNEI. V was pared by 6 bases and J by 4 bases, with 6 bases of the junction left unmatched. The CDR3 nucleotides are TGTGCCAGCAGACAGGGGGCTCTAGTCTATGGCTACACCTTC. Translation gives CASRQGALVYGYTF.

This chain links TRBV28 with TRBJ2-7, with 11 nucleotides matching TRBD2. CDR3 length: 16 amino acids. Germline V gene lookup returns CDR1 MDHEN and CDR2 SYDVKM. Unmatched junction bases numbered 7, after V lost 4 bases and J lost 2 bases. CDR3 in DNA: TGTGCCAGCAGTTCTGGGAATAGCGGGAGGGCCTACGAGCAGTACTTC. Translated: CASSSGNSGRAYEQYF.

This chain joins TRBV5-1 and TRBJ1-5; 8 nucleotides line up with TRBD1. V lost 3 bases and J lost 6; bases outside the gene matches: 8. Germline V CDR1 and CDR2: SGHRS, YFSETQ. This CDR3 has 15 residues. CDR3 residues: CASSSGSGGGQPQHF. The CDR3 nucleotides are TGCGCCAGCAGCTCGGGCTCAGGGGGCGGTCAGCCCCAGCATTTT. Supplemented by reference TRBV5-1 and TRBJ1-5, the full variable domain reads KAGVTQTPRYLIKTRGQQVTLSCSPISGHRSVSWYQQTPGQGLQFLFEYFSETQRNKGNFPGRFSGRQFSNSRSEMNVSTLELGDSALYLCASSSGSGGGQPQHFGDGTRLSIL.

This chain links TRBV5-4 with TRBJ2-5; 9 nucleotides match TRBD2. Per the germline V gene, CDR1 is SGHNT and CDR2 is YYREEE (reference sequence). The CDR3 has 16 residues. V lost 4 bases and J lost 5; bases outside the gene matches: 12. The CDR3 reads CASSAPLAGDAETQYF. For the CDR3, the DNA is TGTGCCAGCAGCGCCCCATTAGCGGGAGACGCGGAGACCCAGTACTTC.

This chain connects TRBV6-5 to TRBJ2-7, with D maybe TRBD2 (6 bases). The CDR3 is 12 amino acids. V shed 6 bases and J shed 2 bases, with 8 bases lying between them. The V gene's germline CDR1 is MNHEY and CDR2 SVGAGI. CDR3 coding DNA: TGTGCCAGCAGGTGGGGGGCCTACGAGCAGTACTTC. This gives the protein CASRWGAYEQYF.

The DNA of the CDR3 is TGTGCCAGCAGACTGGGAGCGGGAGGGATCACAGATACGCAGTATTTT. As protein: CASRLGAGGITDTQYF. The chain uses TRBV5-4 and TRBJ2-3; 10 bases map to TRBD2. V was pared by 5 bases and J by 2 bases, with 8 bases of the junction left unmatched. This CDR3 comprises 16 residues. Germline lookup yields CDR1 SGHNT and CDR2 YYREEE (reference sequence).

This clone was detected only once. V usage is TRBV3-1 (or the pseudogene TRBV3-2) and J usage is TRBJ1-2, with TRBD1 matching 10 bases. The CDR3 is 15 amino acids. J was trimmed by 7 bases and V by 3 bases; bases with no gene match: 8. The germline gives CDR1 LGHDT, CDR2 YNNKEL (reference sequence). As DNA, the CDR3 is TGTGCCAGCAGCCAGATGACAGGGGGCGCCGGTGGCTACACCTTC. It is translated as CASSQMTGGAGGYTF.

The rearrangement uses TRBV28 and TRBJ2-2, with TRBD1 matching 8 bases. J was trimmed by 0 bases and V by 6 bases; bases with no gene match: 0. In germline, CDR1 is MDHEN, CDR2 SYDVKM. The CDR3 runs 14 residues. The CDR3: CASRGQANTGELFF. CDR3 nucleotides: TGTGCCAGCAGGGGACAGGCGAACACCGGGGAGCTGTTTTTT.

This clone was detected only once. The V gene is TRBV5-5, the J gene TRBJ2-7; 8 bases align to TRBD1. J was trimmed by 1 base and V by 5 bases; bases with no gene match: 5. This CDR3 is 14 amino acids long. Germline CDR1 reads SGHKS; CDR2 reads YYEKEE (reference sequence). Here the CDR3 reads CASRYGTGSYEQYF. The CDR3 DNA is TGTGCCAGCAGGTACGGGACAGGTTCCTACGAGCAGTACTTC.

The sample holds one count of this clone. The chain combines TRBV28 with TRBJ2-5; TRBD2 matches 11 bases. Unmatched junction bases numbered 18, after V lost 1 base and J lost 5 bases. The CDR3 spans 20 residues. Looked up from germline, CDR1 is MDHEN and CDR2 is SYDVKM. CDR3 in DNA: TGTGCCAGCAGTTTATCTTCCCCTAGCGGGAGGATTGATTTTCTGGAGACCCAGTACTTC. Amino acids: CASSLSSPSGRIDFLETQYF. Full variable domain (outside the CDR3, taken from reference TRBV28 and TRBJ2-5): DVKVTQSSRYLVKRTGEKVFLECVQDMDHENMFWYRQDPGLGLRLIYFSYDVKMKEKGDIPEGYSVSREKKERFSLILESASTNQTSMYLCASSLSSPSGRIDFLETQYFGPGTRLLVL.

The gene calls are TRBV10-1 and TRBJ1-1; D is unclear. CDR1 WNHNN and CDR2 SYGVQD come from the germline V gene (reference sequence). V was cut by 0 bases and J by 3 bases, with 5 bases left in between. This CDR3 has 13 residues. The CDR3 sequence: CASSESRDTEAFF. The CDR3 DNA is TGCGCCAGCAGTGAGTCTCGAGACACTGAAGCTTTCTTT.

This chain joins TRBV18 and TRBJ1-4; weak D call: TRBD1 (6 bases). Germline CDR1 is KGHSH and CDR2 is LQKENI. Trimming cost V 3 bases and J 10 bases, with 18 bases left between them. The CDR3 consists of 15 residues. The CDR3 region is CASSPFTGKEGKLFF. CDR3 nucleotides: TGTGCCAGCTCACCCTTTACAGGGAAAGAGGGAAAACTGTTTTTT.

This clone is a singleton in its sample. The chain has TRBV4-2 and TRBJ2-5, with no clear D. The CDR3 contains 15 residues. Germline assignment: CDR1 LGHNA and CDR2 YNFKEQ. V was shortened by 1 base and J by 2 bases, with 11 bases between the two germline ends. The CDR3 sequence: CASSQGAANQETQYF. The CDR3 coding sequence is TGTGCCAGCAGCCAAGGGGCAGCTAATCAAGAGACCCAGTACTTC.

The chain joins TRBV24-1 to TRBJ2-3, with a possible D match to TRBD2 (5 bases). Germline V gene sequence: CDR1 KGHDR, CDR2 SFDVKD. Trimming left V 6 bases short and J 1 base short, with 10 bases between. The CDR3 is made up of 14 amino acids. CDR3 amino acids: CATSRGFGTDTQYF. DNA of the CDR3: TGTGCCACCAGTCGGGGATTCGGCACAGATACGCAGTATTTT.

The chain has TRBV5-5 and TRBJ2-2, with 8 nucleotides matching TRBD1. The germline V gene has CDR1 SGHKS and CDR2 YYEKEE (reference sequence). The junction had 12 bases not matched to a gene; V was cut back by 4 bases and J by 4 bases. The CDR3 sequence is 17 residues long. CDR3 region: CASSHRTQGAGTGELFF. In DNA, the CDR3 is TGTGCCAGCAGCCACCGCACGCAGGGGGCCGGCACCGGGGAGCTGTTTTTT.

This sequence joins TRBV2 and TRBJ1-4; 7 nucleotides agree with TRBD1. The germline gives CDR1 SNHLY, CDR2 FYNNEI. V trimming: 6 bases; J trimming: 4 bases; junction bases outside the gene matches: 8. The CDR3 has 15 residues. CDR3 in DNA: TGTGCCAGCAGCCGCCGGGACAGCCTTAATGAAAAACTGTTTTTT. This codes for CASSRRDSLNEKLFF. Based on the CDR3 plus reference TRBV2 and TRBJ1-4, the full variable domain is EPEVTQTPSHQVTQMGQEVILRCVPISNHLYFYWYRQILGQKVEFLVSFYNNEISEKSEIFDDQFSVERPDGSNFTLKIRSTKLEDSAMYFCASSRRDSLNEKLFFGSGTQLSVL.

In this sample, this clone turned up a few times. The chain employs TRBV7-2 and TRBJ1-2; 8 bases fit TRBD1. Trimming took 4 bases from V and 7 from J; bases not matched to a gene: 11. CDR1 and CDR2 (germline): SGHTA, FQGNSA. The CDR3 runs to 15 residues. For the CDR3, the DNA is TGTGCCAGCAGCTACCAGGGGGCTTCTGTAGGTGGCTACACCTTC. Residues: CASSYQGASVGGYTF.

The chain has TRBV2 and TRBJ1-1; D remains unclear. V lost 4 bases and J 3 bases, leaving 9 bases between the germline ends. The CDR3 loop spans 13 amino acids. CDR1 SNHLY and CDR2 FYNNEI come from the germline V gene. CDR3 in amino acids: CASSVAGDTEAFF. The DNA for the CDR3 is TGTGCCAGCAGTGTTGCGGGAGACACTGAAGCTTTCTTT.

The V gene is TRBV28, the J gene TRBJ2-7; the D gene is possibly TRBD2 (6 bases). CDR1 is MDHEN, CDR2 SYDVKM, per germline. V was cut by 5 bases and J by 0 bases, with 20 bases left in between. The CDR3 is 17 residues long. The CDR3: CASSRDPAGESSYEQYF. DNA of the CDR3: TGTGCCAGCAGTCGGGACCCAGCGGGTGAAAGCTCCTACGAGCAGTACTTC.

The chain employs TRBV11-3 and TRBJ2-7; TRBD2 agrees at 7 bases. Germline CDR1 is SGHNT and CDR2 is YENEEA. The CDR3 runs 17 residues. V was pared by 5 bases and J by 0 bases, with 13 bases of the junction left unmatched. The CDR3 spells CASSPGPAERGSYEQYF. Written as DNA, the CDR3 is TGTGCCAGCAGCCCCGGGCCGGCCGAGCGGGGCTCCTACGAGCAGTACTTC.

V gene TRBV21-1 combines with J gene TRBJ2-7; TRBD1, the D gene given by the table, was not confirmed from the DNA. TRBV21-1 is an annotated pseudogene. CDR3 length equals 14 residues. The CDR3 protein is CASSKVSIRPEQYF. CDR3 bases: TGTGCCAGCAGCAAAGTAAGTATCAGGCCCGAGCAGTACTTC.

The V and J genes are TRBV16 and TRBJ2-1; D perhaps matches TRBD2 (5 bases). Trimming pared 2 bases from V and 8 bases from J, leaving 13 bases between. There are 14 residues in the CDR3. The germline V gene encodes CDR1 KGHSY and CDR2 FQNENV. The CDR3 region is CASSQTFERDEQFF. The CDR3 region has the DNA TGTGCCAGCAGCCAAACCTTCGAGAGGGATGAGCAGTTCTTC.

In its sample, this clone was seen once. V gene TRBV7-9 combines with J gene TRBJ1-1; TRBD1 agrees at 9 bases. CDR1 and CDR2 from the germline V gene are SEHNR and FQNEAQ (reference sequence). CDR3 size: 14 residues. The junction had 2 bases not matched to a gene; V was cut back by 6 bases and J by 0 bases. CDR3 region: CASSWDRVNTEAFF. In DNA form, the CDR3 reads TGTGCCAGCAGTTGGGACAGGGTGAACACTGAAGCTTTCTTT. The full variable domain, completed using reference TRBV7-9 and TRBJ1-1, is DTGVSQNPRHKITKRGQNVTFRCDPISEHNRLYWYRQTLGQGPEFLTYFQNEAQLEKSRLLSDRFSAERPKGSFSTLEIQRTEQGDSAMYLCASSWDRVNTEAFFGQGTRLTVV.

Notes on this clone: Germline and junction disagree at one end, which may indicate a read error. The DNA of the CDR3 is TGTGCCATCAGTGTTCCGGCGGGAGTACGGTTC. This codes for CAISVPAGVRF. The rearrangement joins TRBV10-3 to TRBJ2-7; 7 nucleotides line up with TRBD2. Germline values: CDR1 ENHRY, CDR2 SYGVKD. The CDR3 is made up of 11 amino acids.

The V and J genes are TRBV11-2 and TRBJ1-5, with D unclear. V was cut by 1 base and J by 6 bases, with 7 bases left in between. Per germline, CDR1 SGHAT and CDR2 FQNNGV. The CDR3 is 13 residues long. The CDR3 region is CASSLANGQPQHF. The DNA of the CDR3 is TGTGCCAGCAGCTTAGCAAACGGTCAGCCCCAGCATTTT.

The chain couples TRBV10-3 to TRBJ2-3; TRBD2 is a possible D gene (6 bases). The CDR3 extends over 14 amino acids. The V end lost 7 bases, the J end lost 1 base, and 12 bases lay between the germline ends. Germline loops: CDR1 ENHRY, CDR2 SYGVKD. Here the CDR3 reads CAIMGGEGTDTQYF. DNA of the CDR3: TGTGCCATCATGGGGGGAGAGGGCACAGATACGCAGTATTTT.

This clone showed up just a few times. This chain's CDR3 is CASTTGGYSNQPQHF. CDR3 bases: TGTGCCAGTACCACAGGGGGGTACAGCAATCAGCCCCAGCATTTT. This chain links TRBV19 with TRBJ1-5, with 8 nucleotides matching TRBD1. Germline CDR1 reads LNHDA; CDR2 reads SQIVND (reference sequence). There are 15 residues in the CDR3. V shed 7 bases and J 1 base; nucleotides not matched to a gene: 6.